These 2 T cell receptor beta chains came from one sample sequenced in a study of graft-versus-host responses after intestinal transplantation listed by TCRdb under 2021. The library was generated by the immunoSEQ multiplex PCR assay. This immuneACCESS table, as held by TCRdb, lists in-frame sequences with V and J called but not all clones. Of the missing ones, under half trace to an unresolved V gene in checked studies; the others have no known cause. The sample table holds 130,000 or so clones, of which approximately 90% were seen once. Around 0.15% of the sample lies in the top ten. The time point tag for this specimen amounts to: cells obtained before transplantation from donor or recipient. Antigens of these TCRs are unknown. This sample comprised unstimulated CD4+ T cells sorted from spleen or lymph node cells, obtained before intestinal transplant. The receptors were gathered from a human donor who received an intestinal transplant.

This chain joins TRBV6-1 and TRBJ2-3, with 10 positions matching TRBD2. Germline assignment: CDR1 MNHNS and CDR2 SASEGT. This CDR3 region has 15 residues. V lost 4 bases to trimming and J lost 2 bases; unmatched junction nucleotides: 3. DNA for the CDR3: TGTGCCAGCAGTGCACTAGCGGGACTCACAGATACGCAGTATTTT. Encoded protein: CASSALAGLTDTQYF.

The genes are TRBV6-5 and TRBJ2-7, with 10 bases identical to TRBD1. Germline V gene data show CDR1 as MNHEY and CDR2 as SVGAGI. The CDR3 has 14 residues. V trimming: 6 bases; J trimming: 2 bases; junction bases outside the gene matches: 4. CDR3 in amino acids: CASRRQGATYEQYF. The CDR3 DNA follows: TGTGCCAGCAGAAGACAGGGGGCTACCTACGAGCAGTACTTC.